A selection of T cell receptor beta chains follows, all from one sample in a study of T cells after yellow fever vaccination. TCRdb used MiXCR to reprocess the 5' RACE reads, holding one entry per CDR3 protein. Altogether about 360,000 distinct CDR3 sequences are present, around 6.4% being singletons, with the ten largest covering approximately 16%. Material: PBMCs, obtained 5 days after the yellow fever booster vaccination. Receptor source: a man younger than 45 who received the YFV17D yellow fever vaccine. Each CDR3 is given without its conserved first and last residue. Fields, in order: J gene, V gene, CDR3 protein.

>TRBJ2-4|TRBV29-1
SAEPTGQGYQY
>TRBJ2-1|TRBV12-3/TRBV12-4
ASSPRGVSYNEQF
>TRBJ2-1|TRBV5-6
TPPGEEDEQF
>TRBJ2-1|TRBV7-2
ASRLDRYNEQF
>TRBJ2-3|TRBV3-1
ASSQVAAGERTDTQY
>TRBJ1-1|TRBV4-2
ASSQVATGDTEAF
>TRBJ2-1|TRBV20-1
SASAGSYNEQF
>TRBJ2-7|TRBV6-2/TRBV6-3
ASSYDVYEQY
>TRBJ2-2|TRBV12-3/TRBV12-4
ASSFLGLAGSLNTGELF
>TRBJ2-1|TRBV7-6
ASSLFLAGGNSYNEQF
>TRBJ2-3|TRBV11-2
ASSWRGAHLSTDTQY
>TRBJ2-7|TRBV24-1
ATSDFRGNEQY
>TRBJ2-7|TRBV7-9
ASSVQGSSYEQY
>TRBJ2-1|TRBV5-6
ASSFRDRAADEQF
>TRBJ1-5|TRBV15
ATSRSGPSNQPQH
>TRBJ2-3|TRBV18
ASSSSGLREVNTDTQY
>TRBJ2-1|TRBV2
ASPRGRDYNEQF
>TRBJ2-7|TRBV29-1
SVGEGPYEQY
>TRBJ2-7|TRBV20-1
SARDPLRRASYEQY
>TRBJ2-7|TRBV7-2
ASSLELAEDTYEQY
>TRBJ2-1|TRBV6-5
ASSYQRISRGYNEQF
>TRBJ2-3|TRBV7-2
ASNWGLGAAETDTQY
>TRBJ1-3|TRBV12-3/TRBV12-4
ASRKGTPAIY
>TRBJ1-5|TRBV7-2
ASSLVGESNQPQH
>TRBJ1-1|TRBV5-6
ASTRLSLNTEAF
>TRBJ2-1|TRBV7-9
ASSSLAGVHEQF
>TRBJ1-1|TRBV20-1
SARDGQGIMNTEAF
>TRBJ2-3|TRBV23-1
AIPPSVGDTQY
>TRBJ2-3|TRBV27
ASSLAGFGTDTQY
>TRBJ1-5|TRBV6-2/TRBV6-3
ASRSPQGRQPQH
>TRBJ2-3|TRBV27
ASSLSRPTDTQY
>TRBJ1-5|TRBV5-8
ASSYGGGLNQPQH
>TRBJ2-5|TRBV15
ATLGALQETQY
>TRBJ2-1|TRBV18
ASSPDSLGSEQF
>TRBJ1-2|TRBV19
ASSIDAGGMEGYT
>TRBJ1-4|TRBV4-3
ASSLRQVNEKLF
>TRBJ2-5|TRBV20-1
SAIAGTREETQY
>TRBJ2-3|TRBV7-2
ASSSLLAGVLGDTQY
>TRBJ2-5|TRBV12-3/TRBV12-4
ASSLHGGKETQY
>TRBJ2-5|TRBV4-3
ASNQEGWETQY
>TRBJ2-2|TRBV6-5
ASSYRQGTGELF
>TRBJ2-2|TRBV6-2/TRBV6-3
ASSPRQGSSRELF
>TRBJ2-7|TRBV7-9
ASSLSTGHGFEQY
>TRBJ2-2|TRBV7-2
ASSLESGGKLF
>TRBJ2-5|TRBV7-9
ASSTVETQY
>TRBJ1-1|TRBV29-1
SVGPGGTEAF
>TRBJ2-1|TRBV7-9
ASVGSPHTNEQF
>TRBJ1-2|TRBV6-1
ASSPQGGDYGYT
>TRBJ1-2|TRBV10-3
AISESPRLYGYT
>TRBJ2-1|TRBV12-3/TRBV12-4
ASSRLASVGNEQF
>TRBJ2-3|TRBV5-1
ASSQGQLVDTQY
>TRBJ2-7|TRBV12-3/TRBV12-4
ASRASGSGYEQY
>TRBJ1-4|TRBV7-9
ASSPPMTGNEKLF